A selection of T cell receptor beta chains follows, all from one sample in a study of T-cell memory formation after mild COVID-19. TCRdb recomputed calls from the 5' RACE reads with MiXCR, one row per CDR3 protein. In the table there are 400,000 to 550,000 distinct CDR3 sequences, 20% to 30% of which are singletons. The sequencing input was PBMCs or a T cell subset sorted from them (not recorded which). The receptors come from an adult woman who had mild COVID-19 (a few samples of this study predate the infection). Cell type and time point are not known. Both conserved end residues are part of each CDR3. Fields, in order: CDR3 protein, CDR3 DNA, clone size, D gene, J gene, CDR3 length, V gene. D genes are given only for firm matches. Size tells how often a clone was seen (once, few, many) or the class of an expanded clone, and some rows leave it out.

CDR3aa: CASSDRDRGSAFF; CDR3nt: TGTGCCAGCAGTGACCGGGACAGGGGATCGGCTTTCTTT; abundance: -; d_gene: TRBD1; j_gene: TRBJ1-1; len: 13; v_gene: TRBV6-1
CDR3aa: CAISDPNQETQYF; CDR3nt: TGTGCCATCAGTGATCCGAACCAAGAGACCCAGTACTTC; abundance: -; d_gene: -; j_gene: TRBJ2-5; len: 13; v_gene: TRBV10-3
CDR3aa: CATSDPSNFENEQFF; CDR3nt: TGTGCCACCAGTGATCCCTCGAACTTTGAAAATGAGCAGTTCTTC; abundance: few; d_gene: -; j_gene: TRBJ2-1; len: 15; v_gene: TRBV24-1
CDR3aa: CASRDRLAGTYNEQFF; CDR3nt: TGTGCCAGCAGGGACCGACTAGCGGGAACCTACAATGAGCAGTTCTTC; abundance: -; d_gene: TRBD2; j_gene: TRBJ2-1; len: 16; v_gene: TRBV6-2/TRBV6-3
CDR3aa: CASSYPLSTGENTEAFF; CDR3nt: TGTGCCAGCAGTTACCCTCTGTCCACAGGGGAGAACACTGAAGCTTTCTTT; abundance: -; d_gene: TRBD1; j_gene: TRBJ1-1; len: 17; v_gene: TRBV6-5
CDR3aa: CASSLLGQGNQPQHF; CDR3nt: TGTGCCAGCAGTTTATTGGGACAGGGCAATCAGCCCCAGCATTTT; abundance: few; d_gene: TRBD1; j_gene: TRBJ1-5; len: 15; v_gene: TRBV12-3/TRBV12-4
CDR3aa: CASSPPRTGNSPLHF; CDR3nt: TGTGCCAGCAGCCCCCCCAGGACGGGAAATTCACCCCTCCACTTT; abundance: -; d_gene: -; j_gene: TRBJ1-6; len: 15; v_gene: TRBV12-3/TRBV12-4
CDR3aa: CASSLAPGQQYEQYF; CDR3nt: TGCGCCAGCAGCTTGGCCCCGGGACAACAATACGAGCAGTACTTC; abundance: -; d_gene: -; j_gene: TRBJ2-7; len: 15; v_gene: TRBV5-1
CDR3aa: CASSVTSGGGYNEQFF; CDR3nt: TGTGCCAGCAGCGTGACTAGCGGAGGGGGGTACAATGAGCAGTTCTTC; abundance: -; d_gene: TRBD2; j_gene: TRBJ2-1; len: 16; v_gene: TRBV9
CDR3aa: CASSLVTSGGLNEQFF; CDR3nt: TGCGCCAGCAGCTTGGTTACTAGCGGGGGCCTTAATGAGCAGTTCTTC; abundance: -; d_gene: TRBD2; j_gene: TRBJ2-1; len: 16; v_gene: TRBV5-1
CDR3aa: CASSYSLNLGSVNEQFF; CDR3nt: TGTGCCAGCAGTTACTCGCTAAACCTGGGGTCGGTGAATGAGCAGTTCTTC; abundance: few; d_gene: -; j_gene: TRBJ2-1; len: 17; v_gene: TRBV6-5
CDR3aa: CASSFRQGSRSTEAFF; CDR3nt: TGTGCCAGCAGCTTCCGACAGGGGTCGAGGAGCACTGAAGCTTTCTTT; abundance: -; d_gene: TRBD1; j_gene: TRBJ1-1; len: 16; v_gene: TRBV5-6
CDR3aa: CASSLIGGTSTDTQYF; CDR3nt: TGCGCCAGCAGCTTGATCGGCGGGACTAGCACAGATACGCAGTATTTT; abundance: few; d_gene: -; j_gene: TRBJ2-3; len: 16; v_gene: TRBV5-1
CDR3aa: CASSNPPGTVTGELFF; CDR3nt: TGTGCCAGCAGCAACCCCCCGGGGACGGTCACCGGGGAGCTGTTTTTT; abundance: few; d_gene: -; j_gene: TRBJ2-2; len: 16; v_gene: TRBV21-1
CDR3aa: CSAIRPHNEQFF; CDR3nt: TGCAGTGCTATCCGACCACACAATGAGCAGTTCTTC; abundance: -; d_gene: -; j_gene: TRBJ2-1; len: 12; v_gene: TRBV20-1
CDR3aa: CASSLEQGTQYF; CDR3nt: TGCGCCAGCAGCTTGGAACAGGGAACGCAGTATTTT; abundance: -; d_gene: -; j_gene: TRBJ2-3; len: 12; v_gene: TRBV5-1
CDR3aa: CASSLADRGNTEAFF; CDR3nt: TGTGCCAGCAGTTTAGCCGACAGGGGAAACACTGAAGCTTTCTTT; abundance: -; d_gene: TRBD1; j_gene: TRBJ1-1; len: 15; v_gene: TRBV12-3/TRBV12-4
CDR3aa: CASSQATGGPTDTQYF; CDR3nt: TGCGCCAGCAGCCAGGCGACGGGGGGGCCGACAGATACGCAGTATTTT; abundance: -; d_gene: TRBD2; j_gene: TRBJ2-3; len: 16; v_gene: TRBV4-1
CDR3aa: CASSLGRQSLRERRTGELFF; CDR3nt: TGTGCCAGCAGTTTAGGTCGACAGTCTTTGCGGGAGCGGCGTACCGGGGAGCTGTTTTTT; abundance: few; d_gene: TRBD2; j_gene: TRBJ2-2; len: 20; v_gene: TRBV12-3/TRBV12-4
CDR3aa: CASRPFGLDHTNYEQYF; CDR3nt: TGTGCCAGCAGACCCTTCGGGCTAGATCATACAAACTACGAGCAGTACTTC; abundance: few; d_gene: -; j_gene: TRBJ2-7; len: 17; v_gene: TRBV27
CDR3aa: CASSVGGQGIYGYTF; CDR3nt: TGTGCCAGCAGTGTGGGGGGACAGGGGATCTATGGCTACACCTTC; abundance: -; d_gene: TRBD1; j_gene: TRBJ1-2; len: 15; v_gene: TRBV2
CDR3aa: CASTWIRTGTNEKLFF; CDR3nt: TGTGCCAGCACTTGGATTCGGACAGGAACGAATGAAAAACTGTTTTTT; abundance: -; d_gene: TRBD1; j_gene: TRBJ1-4; len: 16; v_gene: TRBV6-1
CDR3aa: CASSSRAGGTRDTQYF; CDR3nt: TGTGCCAGCAGCTCTCGGGCGGGGGGTACCAGGGATACGCAGTATTTT; abundance: -; d_gene: TRBD2; j_gene: TRBJ2-3; len: 16; v_gene: TRBV4-2
CDR3aa: CATSTGADVHEQYF; CDR3nt: TGTGCCACCAGTACGGGGGCGGACGTCCACGAGCAGTACTTC; abundance: -; d_gene: -; j_gene: TRBJ2-7; len: 14; v_gene: TRBV24-1
CDR3aa: CASSPHLAGSTYEQYF; CDR3nt: TGTGCCAGCAGTCCTCATTTAGCGGGCTCGACCTACGAGCAGTACTTC; abundance: few; d_gene: TRBD2; j_gene: TRBJ2-7; len: 16; v_gene: TRBV9
CDR3aa: CSAGGQGREYF; CDR3nt: TGCAGCGCCGGTGGACAGGGGAGGGAGTACTTC; abundance: -; d_gene: TRBD1; j_gene: TRBJ2-7; len: 11; v_gene: TRBV29-1
CDR3aa: CASSLGAGVTGELFF; CDR3nt: TGTGCCAGCAGCTTAGGGGCGGGAGTGACCGGGGAGCTGTTTTTT; abundance: few; d_gene: TRBD2; j_gene: TRBJ2-2; len: 15; v_gene: TRBV7-6
CDR3aa: CASSLRGNQPQHF; CDR3nt: TGTGCCAGCAGCTTACGAGGGAATCAGCCCCAGCATTTT; abundance: many; d_gene: -; j_gene: TRBJ1-5; len: 13; v_gene: TRBV7-2
CDR3aa: CASSLPHEQFF; CDR3nt: TGTGCCAGCAGCTTGCCGCATGAGCAGTTCTTC; abundance: few; d_gene: -; j_gene: TRBJ2-1; len: 11; v_gene: TRBV3-1
CDR3aa: CASSLVYFSANTEAFF; CDR3nt: TGTGCCAGCAGCTTGGTTTATTTCTCAGCGAACACTGAAGCTTTCTTT; abundance: few; d_gene: -; j_gene: TRBJ1-1; len: 16; v_gene: TRBV5-6
CDR3aa: CASSHAPNSAYNEQFF; CDR3nt: TGCGCCAGCAGCCACGCCCCAAATTCGGCCTACAATGAGCAGTTCTTC; abundance: -; d_gene: -; j_gene: TRBJ2-1; len: 16; v_gene: TRBV4-1
CDR3aa: CAWSHRGMNTEAFF; CDR3nt: TGTGCCTGGAGTCACAGGGGAATGAACACTGAAGCTTTCTTT; abundance: -; d_gene: TRBD1; j_gene: TRBJ1-1; len: 14; v_gene: TRBV30
CDR3aa: CASSFSVTGTSYEQYF; CDR3nt: TGCGCCAGCAGCTTTAGTGTGACAGGGACCTCCTACGAGCAGTACTTC; abundance: few; d_gene: TRBD1; j_gene: TRBJ2-7; len: 16; v_gene: TRBV5-1
CDR3aa: CASSLSADTQYF; CDR3nt: TGTGCCAGCAGCTTATCAGCGGATACGCAGTATTTT; abundance: many; d_gene: -; j_gene: TRBJ2-3; len: 12; v_gene: TRBV7-9
CDR3aa: CASSLSVPTVTDTQYF; CDR3nt: TGCGCCAGCAGCTTGTCGGTCCCTACTGTCACAGATACGCAGTATTTT; abundance: -; d_gene: -; j_gene: TRBJ2-3; len: 16; v_gene: TRBV5-1
CDR3aa: CASSPRSGGYYGYTF; CDR3nt: TGCGCCAGCAGCCCCAGATCGGGGGGCTACTATGGCTACACCTTC; abundance: many; d_gene: -; j_gene: TRBJ1-2; len: 15; v_gene: TRBV5-1
CDR3aa: CSARGAGGWGAFF; CDR3nt: TGCAGTGCTAGAGGAGCCGGGGGATGGGGAGCTTTCTTT; abundance: few; d_gene: -; j_gene: TRBJ1-1; len: 13; v_gene: TRBV20-1
CDR3aa: CASSLDFSGGAFF; CDR3nt: TGTGCCAGCAGCCTCGACTTTTCCGGAGGGGCTTTCTTT; abundance: few; d_gene: -; j_gene: TRBJ1-1; len: 13; v_gene: TRBV5-5
CDR3aa: CATSRYSGTSSYNEQFF; CDR3nt: TGTGCCACCAGCAGGTATAGCGGGACGAGCTCCTACAATGAGCAGTTCTTC; abundance: -; d_gene: TRBD2; j_gene: TRBJ2-1; len: 17; v_gene: TRBV15
CDR3aa: CASSQDVPSGGYEQYF; CDR3nt: TGCGCCAGCAGCCAAGATGTACCTAGCGGGGGCTACGAGCAGTACTTC; abundance: few; d_gene: TRBD2; j_gene: TRBJ2-7; len: 16; v_gene: TRBV4-1
CDR3aa: CASSPGDSTYEQYF; CDR3nt: TGCGCCAGCAGCCCAGGGGACAGCACCTACGAGCAGTACTTC; abundance: -; d_gene: TRBD1; j_gene: TRBJ2-7; len: 14; v_gene: TRBV5-1
CDR3aa: CASSISGEDTQYF; CDR3nt: TGCGCCAGCAGCATTAGCGGGGAAGATACGCAGTATTTT; abundance: -; d_gene: TRBD2; j_gene: TRBJ2-3; len: 13; v_gene: TRBV4-3
CDR3aa: CASSPPTGVGYTF; CDR3nt: TGTGCCAGCTCACCACCGACAGGGGTGGGCTACACCTTC; abundance: -; d_gene: TRBD1; j_gene: TRBJ1-2; len: 13; v_gene: TRBV18
CDR3aa: CATSDGGLAGTYNEQFF; CDR3nt: TGTGCCACCAGTGATGGAGGACTAGCGGGGACTTACAATGAGCAGTTCTTC; abundance: -; d_gene: TRBD2; j_gene: TRBJ2-1; len: 17; v_gene: TRBV24-1
CDR3aa: CASSLVFRDEAFF; CDR3nt: TGTGCCAGCAGCTTAGTTTTCAGGGATGAAGCTTTCTTT; abundance: -; d_gene: -; j_gene: TRBJ1-1; len: 13; v_gene: TRBV7-9
CDR3aa: CSVATGLSGANVLTF; CDR3nt: TGCAGCGTTGCGACAGGGCTCTCTGGGGCCAACGTCCTGACTTTC; abundance: few; d_gene: TRBD1; j_gene: TRBJ2-6; len: 15; v_gene: TRBV29-1
CDR3aa: CASIRSGAEQYF; CDR3nt: TGTGCCAGCATCCGTAGTGGCGCCGAGCAGTACTTC; abundance: -; d_gene: -; j_gene: TRBJ2-7; len: 12; v_gene: TRBV2
CDR3aa: CASSLTSGGADEQFF; CDR3nt: TGCGCCAGCAGCTTGACTAGCGGGGGGGCCGATGAGCAGTTCTTC; abundance: -; d_gene: TRBD2; j_gene: TRBJ2-1; len: 15; v_gene: TRBV5-1